This TCR beta chain was sequenced during a study of blood T cell repertoires in COVID-19. For the study at large: Samples of COVID-19 (acute and convalescent) were obtained from the United States, Italy and Spain.

In the source study's methods: Cell counts per sample came from amplifying reference gene primers. Measured with immunoSEQ multiplex PCR; TCRdb has only the in-frame clones, and not every one. V, J and clone size derive from that table, while D and trimming were established from the DNA sequence. The profile shows 300,000 to 400,000 clones, more than 90% of them singletons. The CDR3 has 15 amino acids. The ends lost 0 bases at V and 8 bases at J; junction bases unmatched: 7. Germline V gene sequence: CDR1 LGHNA, CDR2 YSLEER. Categorization into cohorts depended on clinical history that participants reported. Exposed participants came across a COVID-19 case within 2 weeks before study entry.

This sequence joins TRBV4-3 and TRBJ2-4, with 7 bases fitting TRBD1. The material sequenced was PBMCs or T cells enriched from blood (not recorded which). The clonotype was recovered from a woman in her thirties who had been exposed to COVID-19. The CDR3, as DNA: TGCGCCAGCAGCCAAGATCGTTACCAGGGGGACATTCAGTACTTC. Translation gives CASSQDRYQGDIQYF.